This T cell receptor beta chain was recorded in a study of T-cell reconstitution after alpha-beta-depleted transplantation in children. Study results and caveats: Reported findings indicate that, about two months after transplant, alpha-beta T cells came from several hundred expanded clones, which were derived from non-depleted graft cells. The high TCRbeta diversity at day 60 in some patients came from surviving recipient T cells and thymic progenitors. Diversity and T-cell counts at one year after transplant derived mostly from new T cells.

This sample's TCRbeta library carried unique molecular identifier barcodes. TCRdb redid the calling of the PCR reads with MiXCR, one entry per CDR3 protein. The profile covers approximately 800,000 distinct CDR3 sequences, with approximately 15% appearing a single time and about 5% taken by the ten largest. The table lists this clonotype with a few counts. The antigen is not known. Germline lookup yields CDR1 MDHEN and CDR2 SYDVKM. V was pared by 3 bases and J by 8 bases, with 13 bases between. The CDR3 contains 13 residues. The V gene is TRBV28, the J gene TRBJ1-2, with D tentatively TRBD1 (5 bases). Here the sequenced sample was PBMCs, mostly from graft donor cells, taken 360 days after TCRalphabeta/CD19-depleted stem cell transplant. The TCR was taken from a male patient younger than 18 who had a stem cell transplant for acute lymphoblastic leukemia, so the T cells may come from the graft donor. The CDR3 DNA is TGTGCCAGCAGTTTGAGGGGTCCTAGGGGCTACACCTTC. This translates into CASSLRGPRGYTF.